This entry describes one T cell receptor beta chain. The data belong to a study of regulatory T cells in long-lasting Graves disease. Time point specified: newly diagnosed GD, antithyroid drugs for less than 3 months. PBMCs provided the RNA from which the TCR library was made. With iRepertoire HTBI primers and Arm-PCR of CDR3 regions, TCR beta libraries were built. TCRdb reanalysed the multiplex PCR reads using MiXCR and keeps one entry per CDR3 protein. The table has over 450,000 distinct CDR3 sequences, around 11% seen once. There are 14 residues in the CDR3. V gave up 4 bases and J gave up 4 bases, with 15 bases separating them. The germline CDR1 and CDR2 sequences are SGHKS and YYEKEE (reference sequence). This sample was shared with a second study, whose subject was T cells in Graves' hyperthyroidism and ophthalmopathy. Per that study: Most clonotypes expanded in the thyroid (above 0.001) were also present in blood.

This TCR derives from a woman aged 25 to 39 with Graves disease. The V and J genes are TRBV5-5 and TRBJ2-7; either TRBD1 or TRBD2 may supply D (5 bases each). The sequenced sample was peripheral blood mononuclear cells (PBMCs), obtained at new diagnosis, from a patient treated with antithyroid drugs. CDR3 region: CASSESGLIYEQYF. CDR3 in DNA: TGTGCCAGCAGCGAATCGGGGCTGATTTACGAGCAGTACTTC.